The rows below give T cell receptor beta chains drawn from one sample of a study of shared T cell receptors in the human thymus. Assay used: immunoSEQ multiplex PCR; TCRdb lists only in-frame clones, some missing. Of hundreds of thousands of clones detected, around 87% appear once; the ten largest clones hold roughly 0.0094%. Separately, the same data were catalogued under a study of human thymus T cells.

Sequenced: thymocytes. Receptors originate from a boy in the first two years of life with a congenital heart defect. CDR3s include the opening cysteine and the closing phenylalanine or tryptophan. Each record gives: clone size, V gene, D gene, J gene, CDR3 protein, CDR3 DNA. The D gene is left open where the match is weak. Size values are once, few and many counts, or a class for expanded clones, and some rows have none.

>-|TRBV19|-|TRBJ1-5
CATSLKEGSNQPQHF
TGTGCCACCTCCCTCAAGGAGGGGAGCAATCAGCCCCAGCATTTT
>-|TRBV28|TRBD1|TRBJ1-2
CASSSTGANYGYTF
TGTGCCAGCAGCTCGACAGGGGCTAACTATGGCTACACCTTC
>few|TRBV15|TRBD1|TRBJ2-7
CATSRERFATGGSRNEQYF
TGTGCCACCAGCAGAGAGAGATTTGCGACAGGGGGCTCGAGGAACGAGCAGTACTTC
>-|TRBV28|-|TRBJ1-5
CASSSFLRQLSNQPQHF
TGTGCCAGCAGTTCCTTCCTTCGACAGCTTAGCAATCAGCCCCAGCATTTT
>once|TRBV11-2|TRBD1|TRBJ2-4
CASSLVGTVDIQYF
TGTGCCAGCAGCTTAGTGGGGACAGTGGACATTCAGTACTTC
>-|TRBV28|TRBD1|TRBJ1-5
CASSLEGQNTYSNQPQHF
TGTGCCAGCAGTTTAGAGGGACAGAACACTTATAGCAATCAGCCCCAGCATTTT
>-|TRBV4-1|TRBD2|TRBJ2-5
CASSQALGTSGVQETQYF
TGCGCCAGCAGCCAAGCGCTCGGGACTAGCGGGGTCCAAGAGACCCAGTACTTC
>-|TRBV20-1|-|TRBJ2-3
CSGTGTDTQYF
TGCAGTGGGACGGGAACAGATACGCAGTATTTT
>once|TRBV27|TRBD1|TRBJ2-5
CASSLLQGEETQYF
TGTGCCAGCAGTTTATTACAGGGGGAAGAGACCCAGTACTTC
>once|TRBV7-9|TRBD1|TRBJ1-2
CASIPPPGQGSYGYTF
TGTGCCAGCATTCCCCCCCCGGGACAGGGGAGCTATGGCTACACCTTC
>-|TRBV28|-|TRBJ1-1
CASSFPTANTEAFF
TGTGCCAGCAGTTTCCCGACAGCTAACACTGAAGCTTTCTTT
>-|TRBV27|-|TRBJ1-1
CASSRVDGAAEAFF
TGTGCCAGCAGCCGAGTAGATGGGGCGGCTGAAGCTTTCTTT
>-|TRBV27|-|TRBJ1-1
CASSLGAYLSNTEAFF
TGTGCCAGCAGTTTAGGGGCATACCTGTCTAACACTGAAGCTTTCTTT
>-|TRBV6-5|TRBD1|TRBJ2-5
CASRPDRVQETQYF
TGTGCCAGCAGACCGGACAGGGTACAAGAGACCCAGTACTTC
>-|TRBV9|TRBD1|TRBJ1-1
CASSETGTGGEAFF
TGTGCCAGCAGCGAAACCGGGACAGGGGGTGAAGCTTTCTTT
>-|TRBV18|-|TRBJ1-5
CASSDSGQSNQPQHF
TGTGCCAGCTCGGATTCAGGACAGAGCAATCAGCCCCAGCATTTT
>-|TRBV7-8|TRBD1|TRBJ1-5
CASSLARTGPNYSNQPQHF
TGTGCCAGCAGCTTAGCCCGGACAGGCCCGAATTATAGCAATCAGCCCCAGCATTTT
>once|TRBV5-4|TRBD1|TRBJ2-7
CASSPGQGLYEQYF
TGTGCCAGCAGCCCGGGACAGGGTCTCTACGAGCAGTACTTC
>-|TRBV5-1|-|TRBJ1-4
CASSLAGRGNEKLFF
TGCGCCAGCAGCTTGGCGGGGAGGGGAAATGAAAAACTGTTTTTT
>-|TRBV27|TRBD1|TRBJ1-2
CASSTRQGYYGYTF
TGTGCCAGCAGTACCCGACAGGGCTACTATGGCTACACCTTC
>-|TRBV5-6|TRBD1|TRBJ2-7
CASSLVGGAFYEQYF
TGTGCCAGCAGCTTGGTAGGGGGCGCGTTTTACGAGCAGTACTTC
>once|TRBV7-9|-|TRBJ1-5
CREGSALNQPQHF
TGCCGGGAGGGGTCCGCTCTAAATCAGCCCCAGCATTTT
>-|TRBV29-1|-|TRBJ2-3
CSVPTGKGWSTDTQYF
TGCAGCGTGCCTACAGGGAAGGGGTGGAGCACAGATACGCAGTATTTT
>once|TRBV29-1|TRBD1|TRBJ2-1
CSVEEPGQDAHSYNEQFF
TGCAGCGTTGAAGAACCTGGACAGGACGCGCACTCCTACAATGAGCAGTTCTTC
>-|TRBV27|TRBD1|TRBJ2-4
CASSLSSIPQGARAKNIQYF
TGTGCCAGCAGTTTATCCTCGATCCCGCAGGGGGCCCGAGCCAAAAACATTCAGTACTTC